A selection of T cell receptor beta chains follows, all from one sample in a study of cytomegalovirus exposure and HLA in healthy donors. Method: immunoSEQ multiplex PCR; TCRdb's copy keeps in-frame clones and lacks some. The sample carries under 250,000 clones, around 77% recorded once. The sequenced material came from PBMCs. The receptors derive from a woman in her 30s in good health and CMV-seronegative. The CDR3 runs from the conserved cysteine through the conserved F or W. D genes are given only for firm matches. Size is omitted from some rows. Given values are once, few, many or a class for expanded clones.

TGTGCCAGCAGTTCCGCGTTCTCTGGAAACACCATATATTTT CASSSAFSGNTIYF TRBJ1-3 few . TRBV6-1
TGTGCCAGCAGCGGACCCCCTAGCGTAGAGACCCAGTACTTC CASSGPPSVETQYF TRBJ2-5 . . TRBV13
TGTGCCAGTATTACCTCCAGTCGCCCCCTCTATGGCTACACCTTC CASITSSRPLYGYTF TRBJ1-2 . . TRBV19
TGTGCCAGCACCGCGGCGGGGGACTACGGGCAGTACTTC CASTAAGDYGQYF TRBJ2-7 . TRBD2 TRBV27
TGTGCCAGCAGCCGCGCCCGGGCAGATACGCAGTATTTT CASSRARADTQYF TRBJ2-3 . . TRBV9
TGTGCCAGTAGTATAAGGGGGAATAGCAATCAGCCCCAGCATTTT CASSIRGNSNQPQHF TRBJ1-5 few . TRBV19
TGTGCCAGCAGCGAAGCGTCTAGCGGGCCCTACGAGCAGTACTTC CASSEASSGPYEQYF TRBJ2-7 few TRBD2 TRBV7-2
TGTGCCAGCAGTTTCCTGGCCGTCCTTTCCTACAATGAGCAGTTCTTC CASSFLAVLSYNEQFF TRBJ2-1 . . TRBV27
TGCGCCAGCAGCGACTCGTTACAGGGGGGGGCTGGCTACACCTTC CASSDSLQGGAGYTF TRBJ1-2 . TRBD1 TRBV5-1
TGTGCCAGCAGTTTATCGCTAGATCCCACAGATACGCAGTATTTT CASSLSLDPTDTQYF TRBJ2-3 . . TRBV28
TGTGCCAGCAGCTTAGAGTGGCGGGGGTCCTCCTACGAGCAGTACTTC CASSLEWRGSSYEQYF TRBJ2-7 few TRBD2 TRBV11-2
TGCAGCGTTGACTTGGGAAGTTCGGGAGGCACTGAAGCTTTCTTT CSVDLGSSGGTEAFF TRBJ1-1 . . TRBV29-1
TGTGCCAGCAGCCCCCAGGGACAGGGGTTTGGTGAGCAGTTCTTC CASSPQGQGFGEQFF TRBJ2-1 . TRBD1 TRBV14
TGTGCCAGTAGTATGTCCCCGGACAACTACAATCAGCCCCAGCATTTT CASSMSPDNYNQPQHF TRBJ1-5 . . TRBV19
TGTGCCAGCAGTGGACAGTATGGTAGCGGCTACACCTTC CASSGQYGSGYTF TRBJ1-2 . . TRBV28
TGTGCCAGCAGGTCACCTTCCCCCGGGACTAGCGGCTACAATGAGCAGTTCTTC CASRSPSPGTSGYNEQFF TRBJ2-1 . TRBD2 TRBV28
TGCAGCGTGGGCCGGACAGGGGGTGATGAAAAACTGTTTTTT CSVGRTGGDEKLFF TRBJ1-4 . TRBD1 TRBV29-1
TGCGCCAGCAGACAGGGGTCCAATGAGCAGTTCTTC CASRQGSNEQFF TRBJ2-1 . TRBD1 TRBV5-1
TGTGCCAGCAGCTTCGACGGAGCGGGACTAGCCAAAAACATTCAGTACTTC CASSFDGAGLAKNIQYF TRBJ2-4 . TRBD2 TRBV7-9
TGCGCCAGCAGTGGGGGGGAGTGCGTAGCTTTCTTT CASSGGECVAFF TRBJ1-1 . . TRBV10-2
TGTGCCAGCAGTGAGTGGACAAGGAGTGAGCAGTTCTTC CASSEWTRSEQFF TRBJ2-1 . . TRBV6-1
TGTGCCAGCAGTGACTCGACAGGGCCAGATACGCAGTATTTT CASSDSTGPDTQYF TRBJ2-3 few TRBD1 TRBV6-5
TGTGCCAGCAGCTCCCGGAGAGGCTACACCTTC CASSSRRGYTF TRBJ1-2 . . TRBV11-2
TGTGCCAGCAGCCAAATGATCACTCACACTGAAGCTTTCTTT CASSQMITHTEAFF TRBJ1-1 . . TRBV14
TGCGCCAGCAGCCATTCACTCCGACAGGGTCCTGAAGCTTTCTTT CASSHSLRQGPEAFF TRBJ1-1 once TRBD1 TRBV4-1
TGTGCCAGTAGTATCACCGGGACAGGGGATAGCAATCAGCCCCAGCATTTT CASSITGTGDSNQPQHF TRBJ1-5 . TRBD1 TRBV19
TGCGCCAGCAGCTTTGGCTCCACCGGGGAGCTGTTTTTT CASSFGSTGELFF TRBJ2-2 . . TRBV5-1
TGTGCCAGCAGGGGGGACAGGGGAAATTCACCCCTCCACTTT CASRGDRGNSPLHF TRBJ1-6 once TRBD1 TRBV2
TGTGCCAGCAGCGCTGAGGGAGGGCCCCAGCATTTT CASSAEGGPQHF TRBJ1-5 . . TRBV9
TGTGCCTGGCCCCCCGGGGGGGATCGAAACACCATATATTTT CAWPPGGDRNTIYF TRBJ1-3 . . TRBV30
TGTGCCAGCAGTCGAACCGGGACAGGGCGTGGCGAGCAGTACTTC CASSRTGTGRGEQYF TRBJ2-7 . TRBD1 TRBV6-6
TGTGCCAGCTCACCACTCGGGACAGGGGGCGGCGCCTACGAGCAGTACTTC CASSPLGTGGGAYEQYF TRBJ2-7 . TRBD1 TRBV18
TGCAGCGTTGGTTTTCAGGGGGCGCCCACCGGGGAGCTGTTTTTT CSVGFQGAPTGELFF TRBJ2-2 . TRBD1 TRBV29-1
TGTGCCTGGAGCCTCCAGGGGGGAGCTTTCTTT CAWSLQGGAFF TRBJ1-1 . TRBD1 TRBV30
TGTGCCAGCAGTTTATCGAGGGGGCGGCAGACCCAGTACTTC CASSLSRGRQTQYF TRBJ2-5 . TRBD1 TRBV27
TGCAGCGTCGCGGGACTAGCGGGAGGCCTGAACACCGGGGAGCTGTTTTTT CSVAGLAGGLNTGELFF TRBJ2-2 . TRBD2 TRBV29-1
TGTGCCAGCAGCCGACAGGGGGAAAGCAACTATGGCTACACCTTC CASSRQGESNYGYTF TRBJ1-2 once TRBD1 TRBV4-2
TGCGCCAGCATGGGACTGTCGAACACCGGGGAGCTGTTTTTT CASMGLSNTGELFF TRBJ2-2 few . TRBV10-2
TGCGCCAGCAGCTTGGGGACAGGGCAGGCAAACACCATATATTTT CASSLGTGQANTIYF TRBJ1-3 . TRBD1 TRBV5-1
TGTGCCAGTAGTATTGGGCAAGCCTACGAGCAGTACTTC CASSIGQAYEQYF TRBJ2-7 . . TRBV19
TGTGCCAGTAGTTCACAGGGTCGGAACAATCAGCCCCAGCATTTT CASSSQGRNNQPQHF TRBJ1-5 . . TRBV19
TGTGCCAGTAGTGCCGGACAGGGGGATGGCTACACCTTC CASSAGQGDGYTF TRBJ1-2 . TRBD1 TRBV19
TGTGCCAGCAGCCCCCTCTCTGGCGAAAAACTGTTTTTT CASSPLSGEKLFF TRBJ1-4 . . TRBV6-5
TGCGCCAGCAGCTTCTTACCGGGACAGAGCACCGGGGAGCTGTTTTTT CASSFLPGQSTGELFF TRBJ2-2 once TRBD1 TRBV5-1